The present T cell receptor (beta chain) was sequenced within a study of CD8+ T cells in alopecia areata. CDR3 length: 13 residues. Trimming took off 0 bases at V and 8 bases at J, with 10 bases between the two ends. CDR1 SGHDN and CDR2 FVKESK come from the germline V gene. Reverse transcribed after extraction, RNA yielded cDNA as the sequencing template. Sequencing used immunoSEQ multiplex PCR; TCRdb keeps in-frame clones, though not all of them. The sample has 210,000 or so clones, more than 55% seen once; the top ten hold more than 0.95%. Treatment noted: oral pan-JAK inhibitor, 5-10 mg twice daily.

The chain recombines TRBV14 with TRBJ1-2; the D is unclear. The sequence was obtained from a human donor with alopecia areata. The sample here was CD4+ T cells sorted from blood, taken at week 44, from a patient treated with tofacitinib. The CDR3 sequence is CASSQDWRSGYTF. The CDR3 DNA reads as TGTGCCAGCAGCCAAGATTGGAGGAGCGGCTACACCTTC.